The 29 T cell receptor beta chains presented below share a single source sample, sequenced in a study of blood T cell repertoires in COVID-19. Clones were read by immunoSEQ multiplex PCR, and TCRdb kept only the in-frame ones, dropping some. The repertoire holds tens of thousands of clones, around 86% seen once, with around 28% in the top ten. Source material: peripheral blood. The receptors were gathered from a human donor in a cohort sampled during active COVID-19.

This clone was counted a few times. For the CDR3, the DNA is TGTGCCAGCAGTCATAGAATGAGGGCCAGGGAAAAACTGTTTTTT. Protein sequence: CASSHRMRAREKLFF. The rearrangement uses TRBV6-5 and TRBJ1-4; D is ambiguous. Germline V gene lookup returns CDR1 MNHEY and CDR2 SVGAGI. CDR3 length: 15 residues. V shed 5 bases and J shed 8 bases, with 18 bases lying between them.

The chain employs TRBV5-6 and TRBJ2-7; tentative D call: TRBD2 (6 bases). Trimming cost V 2 bases and J 5 bases, with 14 bases left between them. Germline V gene lookup returns CDR1 SGHDT and CDR2 YYEEEE. This CDR3 has 14 residues. The CDR3 spells CASSFHNGGDEQYF. CDR3 bases: TGTGCCAGCAGCTTCCATAACGGAGGGGACGAGCAGTACTTC.

The genes are TRBV19 and TRBJ1-2; 9 nucleotides agree with TRBD1. This CDR3 region has 16 residues. Germline V CDR1 and CDR2: LNHDA, SQIVND (reference sequence). V shed 5 bases and J 4 bases; nucleotides not matched to a gene: 11. For the CDR3, the DNA is TGTGCCAGTAGTCCCCAAACAGGGGGCGGAATCTATGGCTACACCTTC. Its translation is CASSPQTGGGIYGYTF. Filled out from reference TRBV19 and TRBJ1-2, the complete variable domain reads DGGITQSPKYLFRKEGQNVTLSCEQNLNHDAMYWYRQDPGQGLRLIYYSQIVNDFQKGDIAEGYSVSREKKESFPLTVTSAQKNPTAFYLCASSPQTGGGIYGYTFGSGTRLTVV.

This chain joins TRBV12-3 or TRBV12-4 and TRBJ1-5, with TRBD1 as a possible D gene (6 bases). The V gene lost 6 bases and the J gene lost 9 bases, with 15 bases spanning the gap. This CDR3 contains 13 residues. The CDR3 is CASSKQGIPPQHF. The CDR3 coding sequence is TGTGCCAGCAGCAAACAGGGAATACCGCCCCAGCATTTT.

In its sample, this clone was seen once. CDR3 bases: TGTGCCATCAGTGAGTCGGGGGGTGACAAACTCTCGAACACCGGGGAGCTGTTTTTT. Its translation is CAISESGGDKLSNTGELFF. This chain links TRBV10-3 with TRBJ2-2; a possible D gene is TRBD2 (6 bases). The CDR3 loop spans 19 amino acids. The V end lost 0 bases, the J end lost 0 bases, and 17 bases lay between the germline ends. CDR1 and CDR2 (germline): ENHRY, SYGVKD.

The chain uses TRBV11-3 and TRBJ2-1; D is undetermined. Germline-derived CDR1 and CDR2 are SGHNT and YENEEA. The CDR3 length is 11 residues. Trimming removed 3 bases at V and 8 bases at J, with 5 bases between. The CDR3 coding sequence is TGTGCCAGCAGCTTTCGGGATGAGCAGTTCTTC. Its translation is CASSFRDEQFF.

This chain connects TRBV19 to TRBJ2-2; tentative D call: TRBD1 (5 bases). V was clipped by 3 bases and J by 4 bases, with 9 bases between them. The CDR3 has 14 residues. Germline V lookup: CDR1 LNHDA, CDR2 SQIVND (reference sequence). CDR3 nucleotide sequence: TGTGCCAGTAGTATCGAAGGGGTCACCGGGGAGCTGTTTTTT. This codes for CASSIEGVTGELFF.

The rearrangement uses TRBV7-9 and TRBJ2-7; 11 bases match TRBD2. The CDR3 has 18 amino acids. Germline V gene lookup returns CDR1 SEHNR and CDR2 FQNEAQ (reference sequence). V gave up 5 bases and J gave up 4 bases; unmatched junction bases: 16. DNA of the CDR3: TGTGCCAGCAGCCCTACTGGGTATAGCGGGAGGGGCACGTACGAGCAGTACTTC. It specifies CASSPTGYSGRGTYEQYF. The variable domain in full, with the rest retrieved from reference TRBV7-9 and TRBJ2-7, is DTGVSQNPRHKITKRGQNVTFRCDPISEHNRLYWYRQTLGQGPEFLTYFQNEAQLEKSRLLSDRFSAERPKGSFSTLEIQRTEQGDSAMYLCASSPTGYSGRGTYEQYFGPGTRLTVT.

In its sample, this clone was seen a few times. This CDR3 is CASRAAGGFPYEQYF. Written as DNA, the CDR3 is TGCGCCAGCAGAGCTGCAGGGGGCTTCCCCTACGAGCAGTACTTC. This chain connects TRBV5-1 to TRBJ2-7; 8 bases match TRBD1. The CDR3 has 15 residues. Unmatched junction bases numbered 9, after V lost 5 bases and J lost 2 bases. Germline CDR1 SGHRS, CDR2 YFSETQ.

The rearrangement links TRBV6-5 to TRBJ2-2, with unresolved D. This CDR3 contains 15 residues. The germline V gene has CDR1 MNHEY and CDR2 SVGAGI. V was cut by 0 bases and J by 1 base, with 6 bases left in between. The CDR3 region has the DNA TGTGCCAGCAGTTACTCGGAGCAGAACACCGGGGAGCTGTTTTTT. Its protein product is CASSYSEQNTGELFF.

This sequence joins TRBV25-1 and TRBJ2-3; D not certain. Trimming took off 2 bases at V and 2 bases at J, with 5 bases between the two ends. The germline gives CDR1 MGHDK, CDR2 SYGVNS. CDR3 length equals 13 residues. CDR3 DNA: TGTGCCAGCAGTGAACCGTTCACAGATACGCAGTATTTT. Encoded protein: CASSEPFTDTQYF.

The gene calls are TRBV5-1 and TRBJ2-7, with 7 positions matching TRBD2. The CDR3 is made up of 15 amino acids. With V trimmed by 0 bases and J by 0 bases, 3 bases remained unmatched. Germline CDR1 and CDR2: SGHRS and YFSETQ. This chain's CDR3 is CASSLVGGSSYEQYF. CDR3 in DNA: TGCGCCAGCAGCTTGGTCGGCGGGAGCTCCTACGAGCAGTACTTC.

The chain combines TRBV29-1 with TRBJ1-1; perhaps TRBD1 as D (6 bases). The CDR3 covers 15 residues. Deletions cut 3 bases from V and 4 bases from J, with 18 bases between. The germline CDR1 and CDR2 sequences are SQVTM and ANQGSEA. The CDR3 coding sequence is TGCAGCGTTGAGGGACATCCGCCGGGGGGCACTGAAGCTTTCTTT. This gives the protein CSVEGHPPGGTEAFF.

V usage is TRBV5-4 and J usage is TRBJ2-1; the match to TRBD1 covers 7 bases. The CDR3 contains 12 residues. Germline V CDR1 and CDR2: SGHNT, YYREEE (reference sequence). The trim removed 2 bases at V and 11 bases at J, leaving 4 bases unmatched. The CDR3, as DNA: TGTGCCAGCAGCTTACAGGGGCGTAAGCAGTTCTTC. This codes for CASSLQGRKQFF.

The chain employs TRBV28 and TRBJ1-3, with D perhaps TRBD1 (6 bases). Trimming took off 7 bases at V and 3 bases at J, with 10 bases between the two ends. The germline gives CDR1 MDHEN, CDR2 SYDVKM. The CDR3 spans 13 residues. The chain's CDR3 is CASTRGVGNTIYF. The CDR3 DNA follows: TGTGCCAGCACCAGGGGAGTTGGAAACACCATATATTTT.

This sequence joins TRBV3-1 (or the pseudogene TRBV3-2) and TRBJ2-7, with 8 bases fitting TRBD1. Germline V lookup: CDR1 LGHDT, CDR2 YNNKEL (reference sequence). This CDR3 spans 15 amino acids. Trimming took 4 bases from V and 4 from J; bases not matched to a gene: 9. The CDR3 DNA reads TGTGCCAGCAGCCCTCGGACAGGGAGTAATTACGAGCAGTACTTC. Translation gives CASSPRTGSNYEQYF.

The V gene is TRBV11-1, the J gene TRBJ1-3; D unresolved. The CDR3 is made up of 14 amino acids. V lost 4 bases and J 0 bases, leaving 7 bases between the germline ends. The germline gives CDR1 SGHAT, CDR2 FQDESV (reference sequence). CDR3 amino acids: CASSSGFSGNTIYF. The CDR3 DNA is TGTGCCAGCAGCTCGGGGTTCTCTGGAAACACCATATATTTT.

The chain uses TRBV7-4 and TRBJ1-4; 7 bases match TRBD1. J lost 5 bases, V lost 4 bases, and 10 bases had no gene match. CDR3 length: 16 residues. Germline loops: CDR1 SGHVT, CDR2 SQSDAQ. The CDR3 here is CASSSPGQSRNEKLFF. The CDR3, as DNA: TGTGCCAGCAGCTCCCCGGGACAGAGCCGAAATGAAAAACTGTTTTTT.

The chain couples TRBV5-4 to TRBJ2-1; 13 bases are shared with TRBD2. Looked up from germline, CDR1 is SGHNT and CDR2 is YYREEE (reference sequence). Germline trimming cut 5 bases from V and 4 bases from J; bases unmatched to any gene: 3. The CDR3 consists of 15 residues. The CDR3 nucleotides are TGTGCCAGCAGGACGACTAGCGGGGGGTACAATGAGCAGTTCTTC. Protein: CASRTTSGGYNEQFF.

The chain carries TRBV15 and TRBJ1-1; D unclear. V was shortened by 0 bases and J by 5 bases, with 10 bases between the two germline ends. CDR3 length: 14 amino acids. Germline CDR1 and CDR2: LNHNV and YYDKDF (reference sequence). The CDR3 DNA reads TGTGCCACCAGCAGAGAGGAGGGAGGGACTGAAGCTTTCTTT. Amino acid sequence: CATSREEGGTEAFF.

This chain joins TRBV28 and TRBJ2-4, with 16 bases matching TRBD2. J gave up 0 bases and V 0 bases, and 2 bases lay outside the gene matches. The germline gives CDR1 MDHEN, CDR2 SYDVKM. The CDR3 sequence is 19 residues long. The chain's CDR3 is CASSLWGLAGGGAKNIQYF. CDR3 DNA sequence: TGTGCCAGCAGTTTATGGGGACTAGCGGGAGGGGGAGCCAAAAACATTCAGTACTTC.

This chain connects TRBV7-8 to TRBJ2-3, with D possibly matching TRBD2 (5 bases). The V end lost 3 bases, the J end lost 3 bases, and 19 bases lay between the germline ends. This CDR3 is built from 17 residues. Germline CDR1 and CDR2: SGHVS and FQNEAQ. CDR3 bases: TGTGCCAGCAGCTTTAGTTTTACGGGGTTAGGGACAGATACGCAGTATTTT. Translated: CASSFSFTGLGTDTQYF.

In this sample, this clone turned up once. The chain combines TRBV7-2 with TRBJ2-4; TRBD1 is a possible D gene (5 bases). CDR3 length: 13 residues. V gave up 3 bases and J gave up 5 bases, with 8 bases separating them. Germline values: CDR1 SGHTA, CDR2 FQGNSA. CDR3 DNA sequence: TGTGCCAGCAGCTTTGGACACCAAAACATTCAGTACTTC. Translating gives CASSFGHQNIQYF.

This clone was counted a single time. V is TRBV7-3 and J is TRBJ2-2; 8 positions match TRBD1. Germline CDR1 is SGHTA and CDR2 is FQGTGA. The trim removed 3 bases at V and 6 bases at J, leaving 6 bases unmatched. The CDR3 covers 15 residues. The CDR3 DNA follows: TGTGCCAGCAGCTTTGGACAGGGTATGCCCGGGGAGCTGTTTTTT. It codes for CASSFGQGMPGELFF.

The rearrangement links TRBV4-2 to TRBJ2-2, with D uncertain. The CDR3 loop spans 12 amino acids. V shed 0 bases and J shed 10 bases, with 6 bases lying between them. Looked up from germline, CDR1 is LGHNA and CDR2 is YNFKEQ. DNA for the CDR3: TGTGCCAGCAGCCAAGATCCCGTGGAGCTGTTTTTT. It specifies CASSQDPVELFF.

The chain is built from TRBV11-2 and TRBJ1-4; the D is unclear. Trimming removed 0 bases at V and 6 bases at J, with 11 bases between. Germline values: CDR1 SGHAT, CDR2 FQNNGV. This CDR3 is 15 amino acids long. CDR3 loop: CASSLEYRDHEKLFF. The CDR3 DNA reads TGTGCCAGCAGCTTAGAATACCGAGATCATGAAAAACTGTTTTTT.

This rearrangement joins TRBV29-1 to TRBJ2-1; 12 bases agree with TRBD2. CDR1 and CDR2 from the germline V gene are SQVTM and ANQGSEA. This CDR3 contains 15 residues. After removal of 2 bases from V and 6 bases from J, the junction contained 5 bases not matched to a gene. CDR3 sequence: CSVERLAGGPNEQFF. DNA for the CDR3: TGCAGCGTTGAAAGGCTAGCGGGAGGGCCCAATGAGCAGTTCTTC.

This clone was detected only once. V is TRBV6-6 and J is TRBJ1-1, with TRBD1 matching 10 bases. CDR3 length: 15 residues. V dropped 3 bases and J dropped 3; count of bases not matched to a gene: 4. The germline gives CDR1 MNHNY, CDR2 SVGAGI (reference sequence). The DNA for the CDR3 is TGTGCCAGCAGTTATCCGGACAGGGGGGACACTGAAGCTTTCTTT. This gives the protein CASSYPDRGDTEAFF.

This clone was seen once. J is TRBJ2-5 and V is TRBV28; 7 bases are shared with TRBD1. Germline CDR1 MDHEN, CDR2 SYDVKM. V lost 4 bases and J lost 2; bases outside the gene matches: 1. CDR3 length equals 13 residues. CDR3 loop: CASSSRGQETQYF. The CDR3 DNA reads TGTGCCAGCAGTTCCAGGGGGCAAGAGACCCAGTACTTC.